This entry lists 8 T cell receptor beta chains sequenced from one sample in a study of CD4 T cells in relation to SARS-CoV-2 and coronaviruses. Clones were read by immunoSEQ multiplex PCR, and TCRdb kept only the in-frame ones, dropping some. Here the sample spans 38,000 or so clones, 77% being singletons. Their specific antigens are unknown. Sequences were obtained from memory CD4+ T cells from PBMCs, cultured in vitro. These TCRs come from an adult with COVID-19.

The chain joins TRBV4-1 to TRBJ2-2, with 9 bases fitting TRBD2. Germline CDR1 is MGHRA and CDR2 is YSYEKL. V lost 4 bases and J lost 5; bases outside the gene matches: 14. The CDR3 covers 18 residues. This chain's CDR3 is CASSRAAGGSGRTGELFF. The CDR3 region has the DNA TGCGCCAGCAGCCGAGCGGCGGGGGGGTCTGGTCGGACCGGGGAGCTGTTTTTT.

The chain employs TRBV19 and TRBJ2-1, with 9 positions matching TRBD2. V shed 1 base and J 0 bases; nucleotides not matched to a gene: 13. The CDR3 extends over 20 amino acids. In germline, CDR1 is LNHDA, CDR2 SQIVND (reference sequence). CDR3 sequence reads: CASSIARTSAYRSSYNEQFF. CDR3 bases: TGTGCCAGTAGTATAGCCCGGACTAGCGCGTATAGGAGCTCCTACAATGAGCAGTTCTTC.

J is TRBJ2-2 and V is TRBV2, with no clear D. V was shortened by 6 bases and J by 7 bases, with 12 bases between the two germline ends. Germline CDR1 is SNHLY and CDR2 is FYNNEI. There are 13 residues in the CDR3. CDR3 residues: CASRADLDGELFF. DNA for the CDR3: TGTGCCAGCAGGGCCGACTTGGACGGGGAGCTGTTTTTT.

The V and J genes are TRBV28 and TRBJ2-5; weak D call: TRBD2 (6 bases). CDR3 length: 11 residues. Trimming stripped 1 base from V and 13 bases from J, with 10 bases between. Germline CDR1 reads MDHEN; CDR2 reads SYDVKM. The CDR3 DNA reads as TGTGCCAGCAGTTTATTCGGCGGGACGTACTTC. Protein: CASSLFGGTYF.

This sequence joins TRBV5-1 and TRBJ2-2, with TRBD2 as a possible D gene (6 bases). Trimming took off 5 bases at V and 5 bases at J, with 10 bases between the two ends. Germline V gene data show CDR1 as SGHRS and CDR2 as YFSETQ. The CDR3 totals 13 residues. The CDR3 DNA reads as TGCGCCAGCAGGAGGGAGGAAACCGGGGAGCTGTTTTTT. As protein: CASRREETGELFF.

The V and J genes are TRBV14 and TRBJ2-5; no clear D. V was cut by 1 base and J by 5 bases, with 11 bases left in between. This CDR3 has 14 residues. Germline-derived CDR1 and CDR2 are SGHDN and FVKESK. The CDR3 spells CASSQVVAGETQYF. The CDR3 nucleotides read TGTGCCAGCAGCCAAGTCGTAGCTGGGGAGACCCAGTACTTC.

The chain joins TRBV29-1 to TRBJ2-3, with 11 bases aligning to TRBD2. The CDR3 is 11 amino acids. J gave up 14 bases and V 6 bases, and 7 bases lay outside the gene matches. Germline CDR1 and CDR2: SQVTM and ANQGSEA. The CDR3 nucleotides read TGCAGCGTCGATACTAGCGGGAGAATGTATTTT. Its protein is CSVDTSGRMYF.

On this clone itself: The junction does not match germline at one end; this may be a read error. CDR3 DNA sequence: TGTGCCAGCAGCCTAACCGGGCGACAGGCCCCGAACTTC. It translates to CASSLTGRQAPNF. The chain is built from TRBV7-2 and TRBJ2-7, with D maybe TRBD1 (6 bases). This CDR3 contains 13 residues. Germline V gives CDR1 SGHTA, CDR2 FQGNSA. The full variable domain, completed using reference TRBV7-2 and TRBJ2-7, is GAGVSQSPSNKVTEKGKDVELRCDPISGHTALYWYRQSLGQGLEFLIYFQGNSAPDKSGLPSDRFSAERTGGSVSTLTIQRTQQEDSAVYLCASSLTGRQAPNFGPGTRLTVT.